A selection of T cell receptor beta chains follows, all from one sample in a study of T cells in tuberculosis. Measured with immunoSEQ multiplex PCR; TCRdb has only the in-frame clones, and not every one. The sample yields 25,000 to 30,000 clones, roughly 89% seen once. Material: PBMCs. These receptors all stem from a donor aged 10 to 29 with latent tuberculosis or without tuberculosis infection. Each CDR3 is given with its conserved first and last residue. Each record gives: CDR3 protein, CDR3 DNA, clone size, J gene, V gene, D gene. D genes are given only for firm matches. For some rows the clone size is stated as once, few or many, or as a class when expanded; others skip it.

CASSPLGGRNTEAFF TGCGCCAGCAGCCCCTTAGGGGGCCGGAACACTGAAGCTTTCTTT NA TRBJ1-1 TRBV4-1 TRBD1
CASSQWSGGEVDTQYF TGCGCCAGCTCCCAGTGGAGCGGGGGGGAGGTAGATACGCAGTATTTT NA TRBJ2-3 TRBV4-3 TRBD2
CASSSGQYYGYTF TGTGCCAGCAGCTCGGGACAGTACTATGGCTACACCTTC NA TRBJ1-2 TRBV28 TRBD1
CASSLRGPASYGYTF TGTGCCAGCAGCTTGAGGGGGCCCGCAAGTTATGGCTACACCTTC NA TRBJ1-2 TRBV5-4 TRBD1
CASSRDQGTNNYGYTF TGTGCCAGCAGCCGCGATCAGGGGACCAATAACTATGGCTACACCTTC NA TRBJ1-2 TRBV7-2 NA
CASFTGRAEDGYTF TGTGCCAGCTTCACAGGCAGGGCCGAGGATGGCTACACCTTC few TRBJ1-2 TRBV2 NA
CASSLAPTTTYNEQFF TGCGCCAGCAGCTTGGCCCCGACTACAACCTACAATGAGCAGTTCTTC NA TRBJ2-1 TRBV5-1 NA
CASSQYPGQPYNEQFF TGTGCCAGCAGCCAGTACCCGGGACAGCCTTACAATGAGCAGTTCTTC few TRBJ2-1 TRBV14 TRBD1
CASSSTGLVPPETQYF TGCGCCAGCAGCTCTACGGGACTAGTCCCCCCAGAGACCCAGTACTTC NA TRBJ2-5 TRBV5-1 TRBD2
CASSLGPTSGGRGETQYF TGTGCCAGCAGCTTAGGACCCACTAGCGGGGGTAGAGGAGAGACCCAGTACTTC NA TRBJ2-5 TRBV11-2 TRBD2